This TCR beta chain appears in the sequencing data of a study of blood T cell repertoires in COVID-19 (dated by TCRdb to 2018 to 2020). General notes on the study: Samples from collaborators originated in the United States, Italy and Spain and spanned both the acute and convalescent phases of COVID-19. The samples were drawn from two sources: the first 160 participants of the ongoing ImmuneRACE study, and 1,000 to 1,500 subjects contributed by 6 global collaborators. A freely available public database, intended as a resource for researchers studying the immune response to SARS-CoV-2, is where the repertoires were released. The material from the prospective study consisted of cDNA or gDNA derived from T cells, B-cell-depleted T cells, or PBMCs. Nearly every sample came with metadata listing a de-identified subject ID, COVID-19 status, age in years and sex. Deeply sampled blood TCRbeta repertoires from subjects exposed to, actively infected with, or recovered from COVID-19 were included in the dataset. Where available, HLA class I and class II types were obtained from metadata supplied by the sample provider rather than from assay-based typing.

In the prospective study, participants were roughly 18 to 100 years old, resided in approximately 22 geographic areas of the United States, and were enrolled through a virtual design. In the prospective study, cohorts were assigned on the basis of participant-reported clinical history obtained from a screening survey and a study questionnaire. Exposed participants had been in contact, within 2 weeks of entering the study, with a person who had a PCR-confirmed or clinician-diagnosed case of COVID-19. Each participant in the prospective study had whole blood, serum and a nasopharyngeal or oropharyngeal swab collected by mobile phlebotomists. Participants in the prospective study had the option to provide additional blood draws and questionnaires over a roughly 2-month period. Before DNA extraction, prospective study blood samples were shipped either frozen or at room temperature. TCRbeta CDR3 regions were amplified from genomic DNA by means of the immunoSEQ Assay, a bias-controlled multiplex PCR. Concerning the study's data processing: The number of nucleated cells in each sample was estimated from the amplification of reference gene primers within the assay. To quantify the absolute abundance of each unique TCRbeta CDR3 rearrangement, sequence reads were collapsed and filtered. For each sample, productive Simpson clonality was calculated as the square root of Simpson's diversity index across productive rearrangements. Not all clones reach the TCRdb copy of this immuneACCESS table, which keeps in-frame sequences only. Checked studies attribute under half of the gap to unresolved V genes and leave the rest unexplained. Clone size and the V and J calls come from that table; the DNA yielded D and trimming. The sample data list approximately 190,000 clones, and about four fifths of these were observed just once. The ten most abundant clones make up under 4% of the sample.

Comment on this clone: Which antigen it targets is not known. Per-nucleotide qualities are absent, and no much larger clonotype sits a single base away.

What the research found in general, with its limitations: The quantity of clinical and demographic metadata differed by source and by participant and was supplied without curation.

CDR1 is given as MNHEY and CDR2 as SVGAGI, both from the germline V gene. At the junction V is shortened by 6 bases and J by 3 bases, with 14 bases in between. The CDR3 goes from the cysteine to the phenylalanine over 14 residues. Only the CDR3 DNA is retained, 42 bases long and in frame from the first base. Sequences were obtained from PBMCs or T cells enriched from blood (not recorded which). The clonotype comes from a woman aged 30 to 39 who had been exposed to COVID-19. The chain links TRBV6-5 with TRBJ1-2; the best D guess is TRBD1, with 6 bases matching. The CDR3 region: CASSYQGRDYGYTF. The DNA sequence is TGTGCCAGCAGCTACCAGGGGAGGGACTATGGCTACACCTTC.